This TCR beta chain was captured in a study of shared T cell receptors in the human thymus. This CDR3 has 19 amino acids. CDR1 SGHNT and CDR2 YENEEA come from the germline V gene. With V trimmed by 0 bases and J by 7 bases, 15 bases remained unmatched. Libraries were prepared by immunoSEQ multiplex PCR; TCRdb keeps only in-frame clonotypes and omits some of them. Among about 660,000 clones listed, around 89% were seen once. These data are also associated with another study on human thymus T cells. That work contributes: Immunologically healthy infants in Finland undergoing congenital heart defect surgery were the donors. From resections taken during corrective heart surgery, the thymus tissue was obtained. Apparent bias marked the V and J gene usage of thymic and blood repertoires. There were highly overlapping thymic repertoires among unrelated individuals, as related research reported.

The source is a boy younger than two with a congenital heart defect. The chain uses TRBV11-3 and TRBJ1-4; 9 nucleotides agree with TRBD1. The specimen sequenced was thymocytes. In nucleotides, the CDR3 is TGTGCCAGCAGCTTAGATGCCTTTATTGCCGGACAGGGGAGTGAAAAACTGTTTTTT. Translating gives CASSLDAFIAGQGSEKLFF.